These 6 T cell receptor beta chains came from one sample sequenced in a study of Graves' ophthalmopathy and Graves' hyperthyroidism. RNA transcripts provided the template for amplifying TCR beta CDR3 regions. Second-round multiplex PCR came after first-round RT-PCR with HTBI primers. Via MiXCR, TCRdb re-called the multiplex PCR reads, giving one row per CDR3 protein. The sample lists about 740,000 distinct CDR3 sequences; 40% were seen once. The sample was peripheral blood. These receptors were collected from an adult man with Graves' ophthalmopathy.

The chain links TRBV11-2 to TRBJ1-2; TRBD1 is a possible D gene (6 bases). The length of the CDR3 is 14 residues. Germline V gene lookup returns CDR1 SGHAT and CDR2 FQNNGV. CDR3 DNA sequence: TGTGCAACAGCGGGGGGGCTGTCTTCCTTTGGCTACACCTTC. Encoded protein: CATAGGLSSFGYTF.

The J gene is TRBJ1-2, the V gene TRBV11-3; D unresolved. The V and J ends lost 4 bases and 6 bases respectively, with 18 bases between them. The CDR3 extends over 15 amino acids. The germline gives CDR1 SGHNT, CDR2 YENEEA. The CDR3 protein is CASSSSGVERHGYTF. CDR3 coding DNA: TGTGCCAGCAGCTCGAGTGGGGTTGAACGTCATGGCTACACCTTC.

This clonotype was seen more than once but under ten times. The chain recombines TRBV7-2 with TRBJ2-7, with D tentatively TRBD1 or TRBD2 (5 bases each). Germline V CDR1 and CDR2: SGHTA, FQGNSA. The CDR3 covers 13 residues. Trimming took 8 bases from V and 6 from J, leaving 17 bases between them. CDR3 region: CASGQPEGSEQYF. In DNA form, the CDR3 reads TGTGCCAGCGGCCAACCCGAGGGGTCCGAGCAGTACTTC.

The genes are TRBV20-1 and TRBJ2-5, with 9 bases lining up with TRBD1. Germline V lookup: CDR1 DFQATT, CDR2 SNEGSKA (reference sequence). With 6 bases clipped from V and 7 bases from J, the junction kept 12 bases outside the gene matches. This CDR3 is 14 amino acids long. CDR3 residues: CSATGTGTSGTQYF. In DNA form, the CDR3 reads TGCAGTGCCACCGGGACAGGGACGTCGGGGACCCAGTACTTC.

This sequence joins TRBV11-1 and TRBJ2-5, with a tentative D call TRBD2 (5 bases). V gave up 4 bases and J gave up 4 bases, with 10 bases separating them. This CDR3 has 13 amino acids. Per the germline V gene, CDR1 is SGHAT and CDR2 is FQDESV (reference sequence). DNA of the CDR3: TGTGCCAGCAGCTCCGTCGGGGTAGAGACCCAGTACTTC. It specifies CASSSVGVETQYF.

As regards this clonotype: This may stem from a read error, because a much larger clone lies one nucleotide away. CDR3: CASRRGPSYNSPLHF. As DNA, the CDR3 is TGTGCCAGCAGAAGGGGCCCCTCCTATAATTCACCCCTCCACTTT. This chain uses TRBV10-3 with TRBJ1-6; TRBD1 might be the D (5 bases). The V gene's germline CDR1 is ENHRY and CDR2 SYGVKD. The length of the CDR3 is 15 residues. V was clipped by 10 bases and J by 0 bases, with 13 bases between them.